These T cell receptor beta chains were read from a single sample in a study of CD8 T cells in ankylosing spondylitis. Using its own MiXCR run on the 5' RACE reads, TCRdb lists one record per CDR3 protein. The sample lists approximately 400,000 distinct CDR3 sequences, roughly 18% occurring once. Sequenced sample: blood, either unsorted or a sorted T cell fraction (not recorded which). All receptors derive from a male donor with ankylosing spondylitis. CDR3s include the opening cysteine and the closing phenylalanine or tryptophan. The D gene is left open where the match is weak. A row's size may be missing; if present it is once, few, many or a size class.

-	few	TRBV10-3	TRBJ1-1	TGTGCCATCAGCGGACAGCTGAACACTGAAGCTTTCTTT	CAISGQLNTEAFF
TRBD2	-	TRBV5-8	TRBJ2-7	TGTGCCAGCAGACAAAAGGGACTAGCGGGTATATCCTACGAGCAGTACTTC	CASRQKGLAGISYEQYF
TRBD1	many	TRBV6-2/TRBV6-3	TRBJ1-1	TGTGCCAGCAGTTACTCGCGACAGGGGAGTACTGAAGCTTTCTTT	CASSYSRQGSTEAFF
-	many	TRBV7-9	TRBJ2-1	TGTGCCAGCAGCTTAGTGGTGACTAGGGGCCCCAATGAGCAGTTCTTC	CASSLVVTRGPNEQFF
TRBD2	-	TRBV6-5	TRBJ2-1	TGTGCCAGCAGTTACTGGGGGACTAGCGGCAATGAGCAGTTCTTC	CASSYWGTSGNEQFF
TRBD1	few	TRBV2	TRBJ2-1	TGTGCCAGCAGTCGACAGGGGGACTCCTACAATGAGCAGTTCTTC	CASSRQGDSYNEQFF
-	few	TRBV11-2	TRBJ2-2	TGTGCCAGCAGCTTAGTACCGGGGAACACCGGGGAGCTGTTTTTT	CASSLVPGNTGELFF
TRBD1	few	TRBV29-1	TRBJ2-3	TGCAGCGCCGCGACAGGGGGCCGAAATACGCAGTATTTT	CSAATGGRNTQYF
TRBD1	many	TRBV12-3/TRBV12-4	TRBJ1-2	TGTGCCAGCAGTTTAGTAATACAGGGGCACGGCTACACCTTC	CASSLVIQGHGYTF
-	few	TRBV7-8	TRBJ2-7	TGTGCCAGCAGCTTAGGGTCTGGGCAGGGGTCCTACGAGCAGTACTTC	CASSLGSGQGSYEQYF
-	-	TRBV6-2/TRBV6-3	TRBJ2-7	TGTGCCAGCAGTTACTTCCCCGGGAATTCCTACGAGCAGTACTTC	CASSYFPGNSYEQYF
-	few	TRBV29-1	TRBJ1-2	TGCAGCGTTGATCAGGGGACATTCTATGGCTACACCTTC	CSVDQGTFYGYTF
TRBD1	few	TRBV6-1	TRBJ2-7	TGTGCCAGCAGACGGGACAGGGGAGGATGGCAGTACTTC	CASRRDRGGWQYF
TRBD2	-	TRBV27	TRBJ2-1	TGTGCCAGCAGTTTCCTAGCGGGGGGGTATTGGGAGCAGTTCTTC	CASSFLAGGYWEQFF
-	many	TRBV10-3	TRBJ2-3	TGTGCCATCAGTGAGTCCCCGGGGCGCGGCCTGGATACGCAGTATTTT	CAISESPGRGLDTQYF
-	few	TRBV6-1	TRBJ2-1	TGTGCCAGCAGGGCGGGGAGGAATGAGCAGTTCTTC	CASRAGRNEQFF